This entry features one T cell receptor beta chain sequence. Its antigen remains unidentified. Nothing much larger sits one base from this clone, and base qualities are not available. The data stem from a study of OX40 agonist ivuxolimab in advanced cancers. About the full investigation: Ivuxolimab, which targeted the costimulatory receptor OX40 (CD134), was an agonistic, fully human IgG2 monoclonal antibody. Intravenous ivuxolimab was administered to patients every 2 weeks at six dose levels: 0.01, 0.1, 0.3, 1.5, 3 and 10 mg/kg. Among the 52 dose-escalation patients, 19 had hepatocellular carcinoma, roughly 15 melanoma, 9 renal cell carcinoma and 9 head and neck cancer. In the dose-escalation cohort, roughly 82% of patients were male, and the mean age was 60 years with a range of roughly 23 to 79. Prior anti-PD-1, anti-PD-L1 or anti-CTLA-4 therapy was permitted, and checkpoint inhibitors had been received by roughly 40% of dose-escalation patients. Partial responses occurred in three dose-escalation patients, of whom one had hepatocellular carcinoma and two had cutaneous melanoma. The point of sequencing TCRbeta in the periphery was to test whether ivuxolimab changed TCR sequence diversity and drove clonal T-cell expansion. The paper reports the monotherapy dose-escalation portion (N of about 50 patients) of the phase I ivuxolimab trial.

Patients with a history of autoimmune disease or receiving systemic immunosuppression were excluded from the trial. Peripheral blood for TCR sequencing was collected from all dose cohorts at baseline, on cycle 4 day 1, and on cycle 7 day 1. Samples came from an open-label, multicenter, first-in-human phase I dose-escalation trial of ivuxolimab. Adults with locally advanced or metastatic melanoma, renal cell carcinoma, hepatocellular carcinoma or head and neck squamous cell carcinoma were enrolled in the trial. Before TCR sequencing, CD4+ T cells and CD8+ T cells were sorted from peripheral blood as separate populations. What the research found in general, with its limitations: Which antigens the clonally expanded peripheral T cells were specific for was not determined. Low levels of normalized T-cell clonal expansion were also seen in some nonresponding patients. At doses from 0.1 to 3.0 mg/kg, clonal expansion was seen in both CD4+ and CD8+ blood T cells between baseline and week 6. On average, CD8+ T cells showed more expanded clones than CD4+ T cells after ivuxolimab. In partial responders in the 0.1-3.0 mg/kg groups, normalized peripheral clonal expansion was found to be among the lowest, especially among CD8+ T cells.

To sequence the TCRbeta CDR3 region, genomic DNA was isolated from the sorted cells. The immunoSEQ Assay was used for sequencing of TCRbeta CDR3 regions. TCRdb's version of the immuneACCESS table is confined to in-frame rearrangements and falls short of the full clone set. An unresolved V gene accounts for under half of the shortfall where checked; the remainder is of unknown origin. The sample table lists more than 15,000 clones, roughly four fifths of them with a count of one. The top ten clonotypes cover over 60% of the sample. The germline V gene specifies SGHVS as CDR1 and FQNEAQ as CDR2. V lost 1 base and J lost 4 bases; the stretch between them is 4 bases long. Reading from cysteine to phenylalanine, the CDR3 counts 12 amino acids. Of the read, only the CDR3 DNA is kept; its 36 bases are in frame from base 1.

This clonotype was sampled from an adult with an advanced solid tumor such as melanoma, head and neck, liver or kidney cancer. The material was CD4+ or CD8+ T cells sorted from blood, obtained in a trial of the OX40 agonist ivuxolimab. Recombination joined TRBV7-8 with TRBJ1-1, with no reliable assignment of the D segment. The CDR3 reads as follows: CASSLGPTEAFF. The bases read TGTGCCAGCAGCTTAGGGCCCACTGAAGCTTTCTTT.